This TCR beta chain was retrieved from a study of blood T cell repertoires in COVID-19. Study-level background: Sites across the United States, Italy and Spain contributed samples from acute and convalescent COVID-19. Sources were T cells, B-cell-depleted T cells, or PBMCs; the material itself was cDNA or gDNA.

In the authors' methods: The assay estimated nucleated cells by amplifying reference gene primers. Clones were sequenced by immunoSEQ multiplex PCR, and TCRdb holds only the in-frame ones, with some missing. V and J calls plus clone size are reproduced from that table; the DNA served to infer D and trimming. This sample has 140,000 to 150,000 clones, with 75% to 85% found just once. The sequenced material came from peripheral blood. This clonotype originated in a man in his 60s with active or convalescent COVID-19.

CDR3 protein: CASSQDGRTGSWTEAFF. Written as DNA, the CDR3 is TGTGCCAGCAGCCAAGATGGGAGGACAGGGTCTTGGACTGAAGCTTTCTTT. The rearrangement joins TRBV4-2 to TRBJ1-1; 8 nucleotides line up with TRBD1. Per the germline V gene, CDR1 is LGHNA and CDR2 is YNFKEQ. CDR3 length equals 17 residues. V dropped 0 bases and J dropped 5; count of bases not matched to a gene: 11.